This T cell receptor beta chain was identified during a study of blood T cell repertoires in COVID-19. The CDR3 runs to 16 residues. J gave up 1 base and V 6 bases, and 4 bases lay outside the gene matches. Germline V gene data show CDR1 as ENHRY and CDR2 as SYGVKD. The repertoire was sequenced with immunoSEQ multiplex PCR; TCRdb's copy has only in-frame clones and lacks some. The sample contains about 160,000 clones, under 85% of which appear only once. The chain is built from TRBV10-3 and TRBJ2-3, with 13 bases aligning to TRBD2. Sequenced sample: peripheral blood. The source is a man aged 55 to 70 who had recovered from COVID-19. The CDR3 here is CAISRTSGGRTDTQYF. The CDR3 DNA reads as TGTGCCATCAGCCGGACTAGCGGGGGCCGCACAGATACGCAGTATTTT.